The present TCR beta chain was sequenced within a study of cytomegalovirus exposure and HLA in healthy donors. Study overall: The 90 to 150 validation repertoires were produced on the same platform as the 720 or so repertoires of the first cohort. This was reported in a later analysis.

A single count supports this clone. Its specificity is unknown. Clones were sequenced by immunoSEQ multiplex PCR, and TCRdb holds only the in-frame ones, with some missing. The table shows about 340,000 clones, with 80% to 90% occurring only once. This CDR3 is 13 amino acids long. V lost 7 bases to trimming and J lost 2 bases, with 12 bases between them. The V gene's germline CDR1 is SGHRS and CDR2 YFSETQ. Findings of the study overall: With high specificity and sensitivity, the classifier reportedly diagnosed cytomegalovirus status. Cytomegalovirus association was assigned to approximately 160 TCR beta chains. The tendency of first-cohort TCR clusters to co-occur in the 120 or so validation repertoires was the finding of a later analysis.

The specimen was PBMCs. This TCR came from a woman aged 18 to 35 in good health and CMV-seronegative. The V call is TRBV5-1, the J call TRBJ1-1, with D uncertain. DNA for the CDR3: TGCGCCAGCTTTGGAGCGGAAAACACTGAAGCTTTCTTT. Its translation is CASFGAENTEAFF.